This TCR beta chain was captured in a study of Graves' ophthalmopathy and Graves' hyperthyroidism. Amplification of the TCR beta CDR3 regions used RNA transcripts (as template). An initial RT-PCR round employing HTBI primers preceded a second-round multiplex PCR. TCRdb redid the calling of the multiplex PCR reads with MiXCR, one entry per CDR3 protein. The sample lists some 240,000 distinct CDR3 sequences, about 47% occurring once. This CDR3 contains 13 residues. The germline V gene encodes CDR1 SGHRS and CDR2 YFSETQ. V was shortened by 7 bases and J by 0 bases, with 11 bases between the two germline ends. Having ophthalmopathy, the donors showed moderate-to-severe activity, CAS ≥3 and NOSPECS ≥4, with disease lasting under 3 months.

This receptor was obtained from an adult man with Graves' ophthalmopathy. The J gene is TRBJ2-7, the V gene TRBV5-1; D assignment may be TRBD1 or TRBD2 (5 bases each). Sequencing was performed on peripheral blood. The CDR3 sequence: CASGWDASYEQYF. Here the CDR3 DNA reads TGCGCCAGCGGTTGGGACGCCTCCTACGAGCAGTACTTC.